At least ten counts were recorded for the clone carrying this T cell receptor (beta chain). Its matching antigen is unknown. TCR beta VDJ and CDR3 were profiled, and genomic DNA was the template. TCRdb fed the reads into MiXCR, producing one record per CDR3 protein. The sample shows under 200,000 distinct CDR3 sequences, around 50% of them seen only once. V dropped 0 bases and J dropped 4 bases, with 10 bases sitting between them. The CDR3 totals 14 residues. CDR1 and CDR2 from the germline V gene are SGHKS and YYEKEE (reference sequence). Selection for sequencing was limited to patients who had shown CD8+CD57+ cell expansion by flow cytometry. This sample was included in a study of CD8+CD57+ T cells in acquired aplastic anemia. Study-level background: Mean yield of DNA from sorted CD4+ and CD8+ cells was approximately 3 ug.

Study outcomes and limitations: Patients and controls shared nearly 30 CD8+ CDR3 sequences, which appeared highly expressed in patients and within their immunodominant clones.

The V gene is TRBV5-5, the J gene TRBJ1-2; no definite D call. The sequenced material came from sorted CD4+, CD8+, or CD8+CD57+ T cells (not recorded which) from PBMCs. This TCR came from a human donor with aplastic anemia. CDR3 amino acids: CASSLDSIGYGYTF. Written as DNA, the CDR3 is TGTGCCAGCAGCTTGGATAGCATTGGCTATGGCTACACCTTC.